These T cell receptor beta chains were read from a single sample in a study of cytotoxic CD8 clonotypes in ibrutinib-treated CLL. Clones were read by immunoSEQ multiplex PCR, and TCRdb kept only the in-frame ones, dropping some. This sample yields 130,000 or so clones, of which around 80% are seen a single time; about 13% belongs to the top ten. The source material was PBMCs, sampled after 12 months of ibrutinib treatment. The receptors shown here come from a human donor with chronic lymphocytic leukemia. Both conserved end residues are trimmed from each CDR3. Fields, in order: V gene, J gene, CDR3 protein.

TRBV28,TRBJ1-1,ASRVGMNTEAF
TRBV7-3,TRBJ2-7,ASSNTGTGVYEQY
TRBV4-3,TRBJ2-1,ASSQDVLTAEGQF
TRBV20-1,TRBJ2-7,SARGSYEQY
TRBV7-8,TRBJ2-7,ASSSHGTSGSYEQY
TRBV14,TRBJ1-1,ASSSTKNTEAF
TRBV2,TRBJ2-4,ASSGVILNIQY
TRBV6-1,TRBJ2-7,ASWTSGMGEQY
TRBV6-4,TRBJ1-1,ASSPDRDTEAF
TRBV23-1,TRBJ2-6,ASSHSTGRGFSGANVLT
TRBV2,TRBJ1-1,ASSDVSQGLGAF
TRBV7-2,TRBJ1-4,ASSPHRGTEEKLF
TRBV18,TRBJ2-3,ASSATGTSTDTQY
TRBV7-2,TRBJ2-7,ASSLVGLASADSYEQY
TRBV2,TRBJ2-1,ASSERGGGYNEQF
TRBV12-5,TRBJ2-7,ASGPAIGVYEQY
TRBV6-1,TRBJ2-5,ASSEEGGGFQETQY
TRBV10-3,TRBJ2-3,AIVSAGDTDTQY
TRBV29-1,TRBJ2-5,SVEGGQSQETQY
TRBV4-1,TRBJ2-3,ASSHRTSGYTDTQY
TRBV10-2,TRBJ1-1,ASSESPSGNTEAF
TRBV10-1,TRBJ2-2,ASSKIQGALSTGELF
TRBV9,TRBJ2-1,ASSVGLAGGYNEQF
TRBV18,TRBJ1-1,ASSPHSLVMNTEAF
TRBV6-5,TRBJ2-1,ASSPTDFSYNEQF